This entry features one T cell receptor beta chain sequence. The data originate from a study of OX40 agonist ivuxolimab in advanced cancers. Generated by immunoSEQ multiplex PCR, the TCRdb table keeps only in-frame clones and is missing some. The sample holds under 85,000 clones, 88% seen once. This TCR was sampled from an adult with an advanced solid tumor such as melanoma, head and neck, liver or kidney cancer. The sequenced sample was CD4+ or CD8+ T cells sorted from blood, obtained in a trial of the OX40 agonist ivuxolimab.

CDR3 DNA: TGTGCCAGCTCGGGGTCCCTGGGCGAGCAGTACTTC. Translation gives CASSGSLGEQYF. This chain links TRBV18 with TRBJ2-7; D uncertain. Germline CDR1 reads KGHSH; CDR2 reads LQKENI. V was cut by 6 bases and J by 6 bases, with 12 bases left in between. The CDR3 is 12 amino acids. Full variable domain (outside the CDR3, taken from reference TRBV18 and TRBJ2-7): NAGVMQNPRHLVRRRGQEARLRCSPMKGHSHVYWYRQLPEEGLKFMVYLQKENIIDESGMPKERFSAEFPKEGPSILRIQQVVRGDSAAYFCASSGSLGEQYFGPGTRLTVT.